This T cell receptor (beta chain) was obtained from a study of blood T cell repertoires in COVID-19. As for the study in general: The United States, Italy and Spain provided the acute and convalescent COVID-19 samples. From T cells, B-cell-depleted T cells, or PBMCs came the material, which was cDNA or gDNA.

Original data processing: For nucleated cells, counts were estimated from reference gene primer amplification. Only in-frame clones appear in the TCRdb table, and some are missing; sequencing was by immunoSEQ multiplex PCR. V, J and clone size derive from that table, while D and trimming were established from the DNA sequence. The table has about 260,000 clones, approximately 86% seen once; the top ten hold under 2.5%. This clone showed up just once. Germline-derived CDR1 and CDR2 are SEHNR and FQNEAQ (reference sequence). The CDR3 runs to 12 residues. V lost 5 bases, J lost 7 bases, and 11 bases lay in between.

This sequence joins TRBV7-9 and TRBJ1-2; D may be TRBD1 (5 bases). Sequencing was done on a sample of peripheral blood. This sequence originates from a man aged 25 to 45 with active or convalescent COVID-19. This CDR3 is CASSLNQGGYTF. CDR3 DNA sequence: TGTGCCAGCAGCCTGAACCAGGGTGGCTACACCTTC.